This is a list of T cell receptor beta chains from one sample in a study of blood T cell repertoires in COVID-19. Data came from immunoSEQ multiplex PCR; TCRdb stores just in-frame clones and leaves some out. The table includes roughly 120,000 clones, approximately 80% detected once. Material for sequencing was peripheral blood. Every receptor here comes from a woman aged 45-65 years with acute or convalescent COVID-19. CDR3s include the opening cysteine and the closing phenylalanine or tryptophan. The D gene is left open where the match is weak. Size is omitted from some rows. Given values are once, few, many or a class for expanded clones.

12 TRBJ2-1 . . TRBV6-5 TGTGCCAGCAGTTACACAACAGGGGAGCAGTTCTTC CASSYTTGEQFF
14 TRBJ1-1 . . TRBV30 TGTGCCTGGAGCTCCAGGGTGCTCGGAACTGAAGCTTTCTTT CAWSSRVLGTEAFF
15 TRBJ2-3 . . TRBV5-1 TGCGCCAGCAGCTTATCTATTTCTAGCACAGATACGCAGTATTTT CASSLSISSTDTQYF
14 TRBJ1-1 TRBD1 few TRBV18 TGTGCCAGCTCACCGGGACAGATGAACACTGAAGCTTTCTTT CASSPGQMNTEAFF
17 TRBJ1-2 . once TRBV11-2 TGTGCCAGCAGCTTAGGGGTGGGGGACAAATCTCACTATGGCTACACCTTC CASSLGVGDKSHYGYTF
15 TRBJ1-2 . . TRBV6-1 TGTGCCAGCAGTGATGGGGGCCAGGGAAACTATGGCTACACCTTC CASSDGGQGNYGYTF
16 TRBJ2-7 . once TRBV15 TGTGCCACCAGCAGAGATTACACGGACAGCTCCTACGAGCAGTACTTC CATSRDYTDSSYEQYF
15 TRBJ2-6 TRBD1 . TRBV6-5 TGTGCCACCGACAGGGGGCTCTCTGGGGCCAACGTCCTGACTTTC CATDRGLSGANVLTF
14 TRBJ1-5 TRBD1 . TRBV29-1 TGCAGCGTCGCCTCAGGGGGCCGGGGTCAGCCCCAGCATTTT CSVASGGRGQPQHF
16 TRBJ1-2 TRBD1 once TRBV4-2 TGTGCCAGCAGCCAAGATAACAGGGGGCTAAACTATGGCTACACCTTC CASSQDNRGLNYGYTF
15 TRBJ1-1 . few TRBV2 TGTGCCAGCAGTGAACGGATGGGAGGGATCCGGGAAGCTTTCTTT CASSERMGGIREAFF
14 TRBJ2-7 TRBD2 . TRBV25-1 TGTGCCAGCAGTGCGGCGGGAGGGCGATACGAGCAGTACTTC CASSAAGGRYEQYF
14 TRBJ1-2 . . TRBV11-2 TGTGCCAGCAGCTTAGAGAAGGGTGGGAGTGGCTACACCTTC CASSLEKGGSGYTF
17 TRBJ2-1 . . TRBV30 TGTGCCTGGAGTGTTTCTACGGACTATGGACCTACCACCGAGCAGTTCTTC CAWSVSTDYGPTTEQFF
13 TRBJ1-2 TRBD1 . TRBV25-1 TGTGCCAGCAGTTGGGGACAGTCGGAGGGCTACACCTTC CASSWGQSEGYTF
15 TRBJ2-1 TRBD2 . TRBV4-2 TGTGCCAGCAGCCAAGGCGGGGGAGTCTACAATGAGCAGTTCTTC CASSQGGGVYNEQFF
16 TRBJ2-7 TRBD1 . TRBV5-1 TGCGCCAGCAGCCTCTGGGGGACAGGGGGAGGTTACGAGCAGTACTTC CASSLWGTGGGYEQYF
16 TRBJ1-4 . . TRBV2 TGTGCCAGCAGGATGTCAGGGGTACGATCTACTGAAAAACTGTTTTTT CASRMSGVRSTEKLFF
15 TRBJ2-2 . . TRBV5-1 TGCGCCAGCAGCTTAGGGACATCGGGCACCGGGGAGCTGTTTTTT CASSLGTSGTGELFF
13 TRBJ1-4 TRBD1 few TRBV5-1 TGCGCCAGCAGCTTGAGCACAGGGGAAGAACTGTTTTTT CASSLSTGEELFF
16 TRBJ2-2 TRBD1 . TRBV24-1 TGTGCCACCAGTGATTATACGACAGGGGCAACCGGGGAGCTGTTTTTT CATSDYTTGATGELFF
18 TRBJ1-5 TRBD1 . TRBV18 TGTGCCAGCTCACCACGACGGACAGGGGGCGCAGGCAATCAGCCCCAGCATTTT CASSPRRTGGAGNQPQHF
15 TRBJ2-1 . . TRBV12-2 TGTGCAAGTCGCTCAGCCAGCAAGGAGCGGAATGAGCAGTTCTTC CASRSASKERNEQFF
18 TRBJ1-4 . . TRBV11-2 TGTGCCAGCAGCTTATTATCCTCACGAGGAGGGGTGGGTGAAAAACTGTTTTTT CASSLLSSRGGVGEKLFF
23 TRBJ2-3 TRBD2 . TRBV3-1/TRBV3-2 TGTGCCAGCAGCCTCTTTCGCCCGATTCCGGGACTAGCGGGGCCCTTGATCACAGATACGCAGTATTTT CASSLFRPIPGLAGPLITDTQYF
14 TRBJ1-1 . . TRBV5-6 TGTGCCAGCAGCTTGCGATCAGGGAACACTGAAGCTTTCTTT CASSLRSGNTEAFF
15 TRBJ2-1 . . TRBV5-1 TGCGCCAGCTCGGAAGGGGCTAGCTCCTACAATGAGCAGTTCTTC CASSEGASSYNEQFF
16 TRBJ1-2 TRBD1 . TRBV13 TGTGCCAGCAGCCCACCGTCAGGGACAGCTAACTATGGCTACACCTTC CASSPPSGTANYGYTF
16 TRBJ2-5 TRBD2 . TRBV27 TGTGCCAGGCGACTAGCGGGGGTCAGGATCCAAGAGACCCAGTACTTC CARRLAGVRIQETQYF
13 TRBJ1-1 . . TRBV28 TGTGCCAGCAAAAGTACGAGCAACACTGAAGCTTTCTTT CASKSTSNTEAFF
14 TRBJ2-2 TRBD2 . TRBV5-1 TGCGCCAGCGGCGGTGAAGCGGGGACCGGGGAGCTGTTTTTT CASGGEAGTGELFF
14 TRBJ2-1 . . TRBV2 TGTGCCAGCACTTTTTTCGGGATCGACAATGAGCAGTTCTTC CASTFFGIDNEQFF
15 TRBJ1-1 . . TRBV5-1 TGCGCCAGCAGCTTGACAGGTGTTAAGGACACTGAAGCTTTCTTT CASSLTGVKDTEAFF
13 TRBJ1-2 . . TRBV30 TGTGCCTGGAGTGTCGGGTTGAACTATGGCTACACCTTC CAWSVGLNYGYTF
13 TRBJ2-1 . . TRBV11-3 TGTGCCAGCAGCTTCGAGGGTTACAATGAGCAGTTCTTC CASSFEGYNEQFF
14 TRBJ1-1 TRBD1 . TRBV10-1 TGCGCCAGCAGACCGGGACAGGGGAACACTGAAGCTTTCTTT CASRPGQGNTEAFF
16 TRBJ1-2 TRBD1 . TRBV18 TGTGCCAGCTCACGCGCGCTCAGGGGGCGAGAGAGAGGCTACACCTTC CASSRALRGRERGYTF
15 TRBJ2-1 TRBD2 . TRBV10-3 TGTGCCATCAGATCCCAGGAGGGAGGGTACAATGAGCAGTTCTTC CAIRSQEGGYNEQFF
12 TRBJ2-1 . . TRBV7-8 TGTGCCAGCAGCTTGGGAAGGGGAGAGCAGTTCTTC CASSLGRGEQFF
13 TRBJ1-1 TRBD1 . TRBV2 TGTGCCAGCAGTACCACAGGGGGCACTGAAGCTTTCTTT CASSTTGGTEAFF
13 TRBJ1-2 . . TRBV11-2 TGTGCCAGCAGCGCACATTCTAACTATGGCTACACCTTC CASSAHSNYGYTF
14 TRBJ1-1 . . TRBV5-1 TGCGCCAGCAGCTTGGCCAGAGGGAACACTGAAGCTTTCTTT CASSLARGNTEAFF
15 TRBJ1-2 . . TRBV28 TGTGCCAGCAGTATTCTGGACAGCCCCACGGGTGGCTACACCTTC CASSILDSPTGGYTF
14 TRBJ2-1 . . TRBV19 TGTGCCAGTAGTATATCCGGGTTATCGGGTGAGCAGTTCTTC CASSISGLSGEQFF
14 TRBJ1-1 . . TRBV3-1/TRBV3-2 TGTGCCAGCAGCCAGACAGCTACGCTCTACGAAGCTTTCTTT CASSQTATLYEAFF
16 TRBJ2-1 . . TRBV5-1 TGCGCCAGCAGATCTCGGGGGGCAGAGGCGTTAAATGAGCAGTTCTTC CASRSRGAEALNEQFF
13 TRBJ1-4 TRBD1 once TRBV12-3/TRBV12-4 TGTGCCAGCAGTTTCTCCAGGGGGGAAAAACTGTTTTTT CASSFSRGEKLFF
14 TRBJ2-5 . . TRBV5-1 TGCGCCAGCAGCGGGGAGGGGGTCGCAGAGACCCAGTACTTC CASSGEGVAETQYF
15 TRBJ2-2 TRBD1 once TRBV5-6 TGTGCCAGCAGCTTCCAGGACAGGGTTGGCGGGGAGCTGTTTTTT CASSFQDRVGGELFF
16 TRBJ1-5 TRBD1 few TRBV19 TGTGCCAGTTCAGCGGGGACAGGGGGAAGGAGTCAGCCCCAGCATTTT CASSAGTGGRSQPQHF